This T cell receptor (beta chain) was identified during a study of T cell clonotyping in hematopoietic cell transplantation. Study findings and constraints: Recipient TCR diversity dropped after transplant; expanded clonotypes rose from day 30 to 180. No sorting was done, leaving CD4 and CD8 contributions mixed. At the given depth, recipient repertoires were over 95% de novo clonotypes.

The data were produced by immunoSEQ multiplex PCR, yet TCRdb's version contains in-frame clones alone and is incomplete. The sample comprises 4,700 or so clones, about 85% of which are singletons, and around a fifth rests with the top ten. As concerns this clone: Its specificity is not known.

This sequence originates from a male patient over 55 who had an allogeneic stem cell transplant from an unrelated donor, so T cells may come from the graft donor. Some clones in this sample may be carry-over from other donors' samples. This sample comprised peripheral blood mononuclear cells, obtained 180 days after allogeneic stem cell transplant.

The CDR3: CASSLQGYGYTF. CDR3 in DNA: TGTGCCAGCAGCTTACAGGGGTATGGCTACACCTTC. The chain is built from TRBV7-2 and TRBJ1-2, with D perhaps matching TRBD1 (6 bases). There are 12 residues in the CDR3. CDR1 and CDR2 from the germline V gene are SGHTA and FQGNSA. V gave up 2 bases and J gave up 5 bases, with 6 bases separating them.